This T cell receptor (beta chain) was found in a study of T-cell reconstitution after alpha-beta-depleted transplantation in children. V shed 1 base and J shed 12 bases, with 10 bases lying between them. The CDR3 contains 10 residues. Germline V CDR1 and CDR2: SQVTM, ANQGSEA. This clonotype was observed at least ten times. The TCRbeta library incorporated unique molecular identifiers. TCRdb called the PCR reads again in MiXCR, with one record for every CDR3 protein. The table records hundreds of thousands of distinct CDR3 sequences, roughly 15% of them present only once. The sequence derives from a human donor who donated a stem cell graft to a child with acute myeloid leukemia. The sample in question was PBMCs from the stem cell graft donor, obtained from the stem cell graft. The rearrangement uses TRBV29-1 and TRBJ2-7, with D tentatively TRBD2 (6 bases). This CDR3 reads CSVEVWEAYF. CDR3 bases: TGCAGCGTTGAAGTTTGGGAGGCGTACTTC.